Sequencing of this T cell receptor beta chain was carried out in a study of cytomegalovirus exposure and HLA in healthy donors. Background on the study: The 120 or so validation repertoires, a later analysis reported, used the same platform as the approximately 650 first-cohort repertoires.

The germline V and J ends were trimmed by 4 bases and 1 base, with 12 bases remaining between them. CDR3 length equals 14 residues. Germline CDR1 reads SGHRS; CDR2 reads YFSETQ. The donors were part of the validation cohort of 120 subjects. That cohort was separate from the first cohort, which comprised fewer than 800 subjects. Sequencing was performed with immunoSEQ multiplex PCR; in TCRdb, only in-frame clones are kept and a portion is missing. This table holds about 130,000 clones, about 88% found once. As for this clone: Its antigen is unknown.

Study-wide findings and caveats: In vitro assays verified that three CMV-associated chains recognized CMV antigens specifically. Most observed TCR sequences were rare, whereas some public TCRs were detected in many donors.

The sequenced sample consisted of PBMCs. The chain carries TRBV5-1 and TRBJ2-7; D possibly corresponds to TRBD1 (6 bases). The receptor was derived from a man aged 25 to 40 in good health and CMV-seronegative. The DNA for the CDR3 is TGCGCCAGCAGCATAATGGACAGATCCTACGAGCAGTACTTC. Translated, it gives CASSIMDRSYEQYF.